Listed below are T cell receptor beta chains from one sample, sequenced in a study of Tregs in tolerant kidney transplant recipients. TCRdb keeps only in-frame clones here, not all; method: immunoSEQ multiplex PCR. The table includes under 100,000 clones, roughly nine tenths detected once. The sequencing input was CD8+ T cells from blood. These TCRs come from a human donor in good health. Each CDR3 is given with its conserved first and last residue. D genes are given only for firm matches. Part of the rows lack a size; the others show once, few, many or a class for expanded clones.

-,-,TRBJ2-5,TRBV5-4,TGTGCCAGCAGCTCTTGGGGGTCGCCGGGGACCCAGTACTTC,CASSSWGSPGTQYF
-,-,TRBJ1-2,TRBV21-1,TGTGCCAGCAGCAAAGCGCTACGACAGGGGAACTATGGCTACACCTTC,CASSKALRQGNYGYTF
-,-,TRBJ1-1,TRBV7-6,TGTGCCAGCAGCCCCAGGATGAACACTGAAGCTTTCTTT,CASSPRMNTEAFF
-,-,TRBJ2-7,TRBV10-1,TGCGCCAGCAGTGAGTATCTCCCGGGGAGCTCCTACGAGCAGTACTTC,CASSEYLPGSSYEQYF
-,-,TRBJ1-1,TRBV4-1,TGCGCCAGCAGCAGACCAGGGGAGGGCACTGAAGCTTTCTTT,CASSRPGEGTEAFF
-,TRBD1,TRBJ1-6,TRBV9,TGTGCCAGCAGCGTCGGACAGGGGGATTCTACACCCCTCCACTTT,CASSVGQGDSTPLHF
-,TRBD1,TRBJ1-2,TRBV18,TGTGCCAGCTCACCTTTAGCCGGACAGGAGCCTAGAAACTATGGCTACACCTTC,CASSPLAGQEPRNYGYTF
-,-,TRBJ2-1,TRBV19,TGTGCCAGTAGTTGGGGGATTGGTTATGAGCAGTTCTTC,CASSWGIGYEQFF
-,TRBD1,TRBJ1-5,TRBV2,TGTGCCAGCAGTGAAAGACAGGGTGGCCAGCCCCAGCATTTT,CASSERQGGQPQHF
-,TRBD1,TRBJ1-4,TRBV6-5,TGTGCCAGCAGTTACTCCGGGACAGGGTTTGAAAAACTGTTTTTT,CASSYSGTGFEKLFF
-,-,TRBJ2-7,TRBV19,TGTGCCAGTAGTTCGACCGGGCCCCGCTACGAGCAGTACTTC,CASSSTGPRYEQYF
-,TRBD2,TRBJ2-1,TRBV11-2,TGTGCCAGCAGCTTAGATGGACTAGCGACCAACAATGAGCAGTTCTTC,CASSLDGLATNNEQFF
-,TRBD2,TRBJ2-3,TRBV15,TGTGCCACCAGCAGAGAGACGGGGGGGCGAGGAGATACGCAGTATTTT,CATSRETGGRGDTQYF
-,TRBD1,TRBJ1-2,TRBV15,TGTGCCACCAGCAGTCCGGGACAGGAACCTTATGGCTACACCTTC,CATSSPGQEPYGYTF
-,-,TRBJ1-5,TRBV10-3,TGTGCCATCAGTGATATTCAGTCTCAGCCCCAGCATTTT,CAISDIQSQPQHF
-,-,TRBJ2-7,TRBV5-6,TGTGCCAGCACCTCCACCGGACAGCTTTTCCCTTGGGAGCAGTACTTC,CASTSTGQLFPWEQYF
-,TRBD1,TRBJ2-1,TRBV4-1,TGCGCCAGCAGCCAAGACACCGGGACAGCCCCCGCTTACAATGAGCAGTTCTTC,CASSQDTGTAPAYNEQFF
-,TRBD2,TRBJ2-7,TRBV5-1,TGCGCCAGGGGCGCAGGGGGCTGGACTAGCGGGAGCTCCTACGAGCAGTACTTC,CARGAGGWTSGSSYEQYF
-,-,TRBJ2-7,TRBV11-2,TGTGCCAGCAGCTTGATGGGCGGAACCTACGAGCAGTACTTC,CASSLMGGTYEQYF
-,TRBD1,TRBJ1-2,TRBV15,TGTGCCACCAGCAGGGGGCGACAGGGGCACTATGGCTACACCTTC,CATSRGRQGHYGYTF
-,TRBD1,TRBJ2-2,TRBV7-9,TGTGCCAGCAGCTCAGGGACAGGCCACCGGTCCGGGGAGCTGTTTTTT,CASSSGTGHRSGELFF
once,-,TRBJ1-2,TRBV5-1,TGCGCCAGCAGCTTGGCCAACACCTACTATGGCTACACCTTC,CASSLANTYYGYTF
-,-,TRBJ2-7,TRBV5-1,TGCGCCAGCGCCCTGACGGTTACCTACGAGCAGTACTTC,CASALTVTYEQYF
-,TRBD1,TRBJ1-5,TRBV4-1,TGCGCCAGCAGCCAATCCCCCGGGACAGGGGGAAGTCAGCCCCAGCATTTT,CASSQSPGTGGSQPQHF
-,-,TRBJ1-2,TRBV5-6,TGTGCCAGCAGCTTGGGGGGGCCTAACTATGGCTACACCTTC,CASSLGGPNYGYTF
-,-,TRBJ2-7,TRBV10-1,TGCGCCAGCAGTGAGTCGGGAGTCTACGAGCAGTACTTC,CASSESGVYEQYF
-,-,TRBJ1-1,TRBV10-3,TGTGCCATCAGGCCTAAAGAGGATGAAGCTTTCTTT,CAIRPKEDEAFF
-,-,TRBJ2-7,TRBV5-5,TGTGCCAGCAGCTTGGTCGGGAACGAGCAGTACTTC,CASSLVGNEQYF
-,-,TRBJ2-1,TRBV10-3,TGTGCCATCAGTGACTCAACCTACAATGAGCAGTTCTTC,CAISDSTYNEQFF
-,TRBD2,TRBJ2-1,TRBV4-1,TGCGCCAGCAGCCAAGATCGGGCTAGCGGGGGAGCCTGGTATGCGGATGAGCAGTTCTTC,CASSQDRASGGAWYADEQFF
once,TRBD2,TRBJ2-7,TRBV5-8,TGTGCCAGCAGCTTCGGGGGGGGCACCTACGAGCAGTACTTC,CASSFGGGTYEQYF
once,-,TRBJ1-2,TRBV15,TGTGCCACCAGTAGAGATCCCGAGGACCTGGCCCTCTATGGCTACACCTTC,CATSRDPEDLALYGYTF
-,-,TRBJ2-1,TRBV11-2,TGTGCCAGCAGCCCGGGACTCTCCTCCTACAATGAGCAGTTCTTC,CASSPGLSSYNEQFF
-,-,TRBJ2-7,TRBV5-4,TGTGCCAGCAGTACGGACGGATACGAGCAGTACTTC,CASSTDGYEQYF
-,-,TRBJ1-3,TRBV27,TGTGCCAGCAGTTTATCAGGGCCGGGAAACACCATATATTTT,CASSLSGPGNTIYF
-,TRBD1,TRBJ2-2,TRBV2,TGTGCCAGCCTCCAGGGCAGGGGGAGAACCGGGGAGCTGTTTTTT,CASLQGRGRTGELFF
-,-,TRBJ1-5,TRBV6-5,TGTGCCAGCCGCTCGATCCAGGGGAGCAATCAGCCCCAGCATTTT,CASRSIQGSNQPQHF
-,-,TRBJ1-5,TRBV18,TGTGCCAGCTCACCAGAGGGGTCGGGCAATCAGCCCCAGCATTTT,CASSPEGSGNQPQHF
once,-,TRBJ2-7,TRBV6-5,TGTGCCAGCAGGCTAAGGGGGGCAACCTACGAGCAGTACTTC,CASRLRGATYEQYF
-,TRBD2,TRBJ2-1,TRBV5-1,TGCGCCAGCAGCTGGATTAGCGGGAGTGGTTACAATGAGCAGTTCTTC,CASSWISGSGYNEQFF
-,TRBD2,TRBJ2-7,TRBV27,TGTGCCAGCAGTCCCTGGACTAGCGGGATATACGAGCAGTACTTC,CASSPWTSGIYEQYF
-,TRBD2,TRBJ2-2,TRBV4-1,TGCGCCAGCAGCCAAGGGTCCATACTAGCGGGAGGAACCGGGGAGCTGTTTTTT,CASSQGSILAGGTGELFF
-,-,TRBJ2-7,TRBV13,TGTGCCAGCAGCTTAGGGACCCAAGGGCAGTACTTC,CASSLGTQGQYF
-,-,TRBJ1-2,TRBV6-6,TGTGCCAGCAGGGGAGGGGCAGGGGTTTATGGCTACACCTTC,CASRGGAGVYGYTF
once,-,TRBJ1-2,TRBV4-1,TGCGCCAGCAGCCTGGCCTTACTTTATGGCTACACCTTC,CASSLALLYGYTF